This T cell receptor beta chain derives from a study of response to subunit inactivated influenza vaccine. Findings and caveats of the study: The study's authors posited that every seasonal influenza vaccination enlists few new T cells.

TCRdb independently ran MiXCR on the RT-PCR reads; one entry per CDR3 protein. Found here are 290,000 or so distinct CDR3 sequences, approximately 20% of them singletons; the top ten hold 9% to 12%. Worth noting for this clonotype: The target antigen is unknown.

This clonotype was sampled from a man aged 50 to 75 who received an inactivated influenza vaccine. The sequencing used PBMCs from blood, collected less than 22 months after vaccination.

Written as DNA, the CDR3 is TGCAGTGCTAGAGATTTGAGGGATTGGGGGACTGAAGCTTTCTTT. Translated, it gives CSARDLRDWGTEAFF. The V gene is TRBV20-1, the J gene TRBJ1-1, with D possibly matching TRBD1 (5 bases). V gave up 0 bases and J gave up 5 bases, with 16 bases separating them. This CDR3 is built from 15 residues. Germline CDR1 DFQATT, CDR2 SNEGSKA (reference sequence).